The clone carrying this T cell receptor beta chain was seen once. Its antigen is currently unknown. The data were taken from a study of cytomegalovirus exposure and HLA in healthy donors. The CDR3 has 13 amino acids. V lost 5 bases to trimming and J lost 5 bases; unmatched junction nucleotides: 4. The germline gives CDR1 LGHNA, CDR2 YNFKEQ. PCR employed 60 Vbeta and 13 Jbeta primers. Using immunoSEQ multiplex PCR, the repertoire was profiled, and TCRdb retains in-frame clones only, with some absent. Of about 65,000 clones in the sample, roughly 75% were seen once. Findings and limits, study-wide: Follow-up analysis found HLA locus-dependent TCR association rates, highest for DRB1 and lowest for HLA-C. Presence/absence analyses assumed roughly uniform sequencing depth across donors, which may not hold.

The clonotype comes from a woman aged 25 to 39 in good health and CMV-seronegative. Sample: PBMCs. The chain combines TRBV4-2 with TRBJ2-5, with 8 bases fitting TRBD2. This CDR3 is CASSGREGETQYF. The CDR3 DNA is TGTGCCAGCAGCGGTCGGGAGGGGGAGACCCAGTACTTC.